These T cell receptor beta chains were read from a single sample in a study of identical twins. TCRdb independently ran MiXCR on the 5' RACE reads; one entry per CDR3 protein. The repertoire has around 550,000 distinct CDR3 sequences, about 15% of them found once; the top ten carry roughly 0.43%. The same sample was also studied in work on yellow fever vaccine responses in identical twins.

The sequenced sample consisted of CD4+ T cells sorted from blood. The origin of the receptors is a woman aged 18-30 years in good health. CDR3s include the opening cysteine and the closing phenylalanine or tryptophan. Fields, in order: V gene, J gene, clone size, D gene, CDR3 DNA, CDR3 protein. A D gene is named only where the DNA matches it firmly. Not all rows give a size; the values are once, few, many and, for expanded clones, a class.

TRBV28	TRBJ2-7	-	-	TGTGCCAGCAGTTACCCAGGCTACGAGCAGTACTTC	CASSYPGYEQYF
TRBV5-1	TRBJ1-1	-	-	TGCGCCAGCAGCTCATTAATCATGAACACTGAAGCTTTCTTT	CASSSLIMNTEAFF
TRBV24-1	TRBJ2-6	-	-	TGTGCCACCGAGAGCGGGGCCAACGTCCTGACTTTC	CATESGANVLTF
TRBV5-1	TRBJ2-1	few	TRBD2	TGCGCCAGCAGCTTCTATACTAGCGGGATCAATGAGCAGTTCTTC	CASSFYTSGINEQFF
TRBV11-3	TRBJ2-3	-	-	TGTGCCAGCAGCTCCGAGGGACGGATAAGCACAGATACGCAGTATTTT	CASSSEGRISTDTQYF
TRBV20-1	TRBJ2-3	few	-	TGCAGTGCTAGAGGGGACGGAGCTAGCACAGATACGCAGTATTTT	CSARGDGASTDTQYF
TRBV12-3/TRBV12-4	TRBJ1-4	-	TRBD1	TGTGCCAGCAGTCCCACAGGGACAGGCGATGAAAAACTGTTTTTT	CASSPTGTGDEKLFF
TRBV24-1	TRBJ2-3	many	-	TGTGCCACCAGTGAACCGGGCCGTCCAGATACGCAGTATTTT	CATSEPGRPDTQYF
TRBV6-2/TRBV6-3	TRBJ2-7	few	-	TGTGCCAGCCAGAGACTAGGAAGATGGGAGCAGTACTTC	CASQRLGRWEQYF
TRBV24-1	TRBJ1-5	-	-	TGTGCCACCAGTGATTCTGGGAATGGGAACAATCAGCCCCAGCATTTT	CATSDSGNGNNQPQHF
TRBV10-1	TRBJ2-4	-	-	TGCGCCAGCAGTGAGTCCACCTTGCAGGGAGGCAAAAACATTCAGTACTTC	CASSESTLQGGKNIQYF
TRBV6-1	TRBJ1-3	many	-	TGTGCCAGCAGTCCCAAGGACGGACGCTCTGGAAACACCATATATTTT	CASSPKDGRSGNTIYF
TRBV6-1	TRBJ2-6	-	-	TGTGCCAGCAGTGCCCAGGGGGGGGGGCGCGCTGGGGCCAACGTCCTGACTTTC	CASSAQGGGRAGANVLTF
TRBV7-3	TRBJ2-7	few	-	TGTGCCAGCAGCCCATACCGATGGACCTTCTCCTACGAGCAGTACTTC	CASSPYRWTFSYEQYF
TRBV2	TRBJ2-1	few	-	TGTGCCAGCAGTGAACGGGGCGGGGATTGGGAGTTCTTC	CASSERGGDWEFF
TRBV15	TRBJ2-2	many	-	TGTGCCACCAGCAGGATACTAGCTTCTGGGGAGCTGTTTTTT	CATSRILASGELFF
TRBV27	TRBJ2-7	-	TRBD1	TGTGCCAGCAGACCCGGGACAGTTCACTACGAGCAGTACTTC	CASRPGTVHYEQYF
TRBV7-2	TRBJ2-3	few	-	TGTGCCAGCGAAAGCATCCCTACGGCAGATACGCAGTATTTT	CASESIPTADTQYF
TRBV18	TRBJ2-3	few	-	TGTGCCAGCTCACCACCGTATCTCCCAATCGGCACAGATACGCAGTATTTT	CASSPPYLPIGTDTQYF
TRBV3-1	TRBJ2-1	-	TRBD2	TGTGCCAGCAGCCTAGGGAGCGGGGGGACCAATGAGCAGTTCTTC	CASSLGSGGTNEQFF
TRBV28	TRBJ2-7	-	TRBD2	TGTGCCAGCAGTTTCCTACGGACTAGCGGTCGATACGAGCAGTACTTC	CASSFLRTSGRYEQYF
TRBV12-3/TRBV12-4	TRBJ1-4	many	TRBD1	TGTGCCAGCAGGTCGAACAGGGGAAAACTGTTTTTT	CASRSNRGKLFF
TRBV5-1	TRBJ2-3	few	-	TGCGCCAGCAGCCTGGACAGTTCTGGGAGCACAGATACGCAGTATTTT	CASSLDSSGSTDTQYF
TRBV6-1	TRBJ2-2	-	TRBD2	TGTGCCAGCACCCTGACTAGCGGGAGTACCGGGGAGCTGTTTTTT	CASTLTSGSTGELFF
TRBV7-9	TRBJ2-1	-	TRBD2	TGTGCCAGCAGCGTGACTCTAGCGGCGAGATACAATGAGCAGTTCTTC	CASSVTLAARYNEQFF
TRBV28	TRBJ2-1	few	-	TGTGCCAGCAGTTTAAACTTGGGGACCTACAATGAGCAGTTCTTC	CASSLNLGTYNEQFF
TRBV7-2	TRBJ2-1	-	TRBD2	TGTGCCAGCAGCTTAGGGACTAGTGTCTATGAGCAGTTCTTC	CASSLGTSVYEQFF
TRBV20-1	TRBJ2-5	-	-	TGCAGTGCTCCAGACTGGGCGGACCAAGAGACCCAGTACTTC	CSAPDWADQETQYF
TRBV7-6	TRBJ2-1	-	TRBD1	TGTGCCAGCAGCGGCGACAGGGCTTCTTACAATGAGCAGTTCTTC	CASSGDRASYNEQFF
TRBV10-3	TRBJ2-2	few	-	TGTGCCATCACCGGGAACACCGGGGAGCTGTTTTTT	CAITGNTGELFF
TRBV14	TRBJ2-3	-	-	TGTGCCAGCACCGACCTTGGGGTGTATACGCAGTATTTT	CASTDLGVYTQYF
TRBV6-2/TRBV6-3	TRBJ2-4	-	-	TGTGCCAGCACCAGTGTCAGACTAGCCAAAAACATTCAGTACTTC	CASTSVRLAKNIQYF
TRBV7-9	TRBJ2-2	-	-	TGTGCCAGCAGCTTCGGGCAGACTAACACCGGGGAGCTGTTTTTT	CASSFGQTNTGELFF
TRBV27	TRBJ1-4	few	-	TGTGCCAGCAGTCCGCATAATTCAGCTAATGAAAAACTGTTTTTT	CASSPHNSANEKLFF
TRBV7-8	TRBJ2-7	few	TRBD1	TGTGCCAGCAGGCCACGGGACAGGGTTAACGAGCAGTACTTC	CASRPRDRVNEQYF
TRBV6-1	TRBJ1-1	-	-	TGTGCCAGCAGCCAAGACAGGCTTCTGAAAACTGAAGCTTTCTTT	CASSQDRLLKTEAFF
TRBV3-1	TRBJ2-2	-	-	TGTGCCAGCAGCCAAGTTGACGGGGAGCTGTTTTTT	CASSQVDGELFF
TRBV20-1	TRBJ1-3	-	-	TGCAGTGCCCCGACCAGGGGAAGCTCTGGAAACACCATATATTTT	CSAPTRGSSGNTIYF
TRBV6-1	TRBJ2-2	few	TRBD2	TGTGCCAGCAAGATGGGACTAGCGGGAGGGAACGGGGAGCTGTTTTTT	CASKMGLAGGNGELFF
TRBV19	TRBJ2-1	-	-	TGTGCCAGTAGTATAGTTGAGGAGCAGTTCTTC	CASSIVEEQFF
TRBV27	TRBJ2-2	-	TRBD1	TGTGCCAGCACCTGGGGACAGTCGAACACCGGGGAGCTGTTTTTT	CASTWGQSNTGELFF
TRBV20-1	TRBJ2-5	-	-	TGCAGTGCTCTCCCCCTGGGGGAGACCCAGTACTTC	CSALPLGETQYF
TRBV12-3/TRBV12-4	TRBJ2-3	few	TRBD2	TGTGCCAGCAGTTTAGGGACTAGCGGGAATAGGGGGACGCAGTATTTT	CASSLGTSGNRGTQYF
TRBV4-2	TRBJ2-6	-	TRBD1	TGTGCCAGCAGCCAAGGGACAGGGGCTGGGGCCAACGTCCTGACTTTC	CASSQGTGAGANVLTF